Below, one TCR beta chain is given with its context. The antigen remains undetermined. Busulfan-fludarabine conditioning, marrow transplant, and cyclophosphamide on days +3 and +4 were administered. The sample originates from a study of T cells after posttransplantation cyclophosphamide. This CDR3 contains 14 residues. J lost 7 bases, V lost 4 bases, and 6 bases had no gene match. The germline V gene encodes CDR1 SEHNR and CDR2 FQNEAQ (reference sequence). General study findings and limits: Later post-transplant blood repertoires were often dominated by donor CD8+ memory clones. After PTCy, TRB diversity resembled that of CNI/methotrexate controls.

Using immunoSEQ multiplex PCR, the repertoire was profiled, and TCRdb retains in-frame clones only, with some absent. Here the sample spans about 18,000 clones, around 73% being singletons. The receptor was isolated from a female patient aged 40-49 years who received an allogeneic stem cell transplant from a related donor, was CMV-positive, and had no GVHD. Some of the T cells might come from the graft donor. The V gene is TRBV7-9, the J gene TRBJ1-5; 8 nucleotides line up with TRBD1. This specimen was CD8+ T cells sorted from PBMCs, taken approximately 2,000 days after a stem cell transplant with posttransplant cyclophosphamide. DNA for the CDR3: TGTGCCAGCAGCTCTTCAGGGGGCGGCCAGCCCCAGCATTTT. Protein product: CASSSSGGGQPQHF.